One T cell receptor beta chain is described in this entry. Trimming left V 5 bases short and J 8 bases short, with 15 bases between. The CDR3 sequence is 13 residues long. Looked up from germline, CDR1 is MGHRA and CDR2 is YSYEKL. This sample is drawn from a study of beta chain features in type 1 diabetes. As for the study in general: Healthy donors and patients had similar age, gender and cell yields.

Of the isolated RNA, all was reverse transcribed, and so the sequenced material was expressed TCRB transcripts. Generated by immunoSEQ multiplex PCR, the TCRdb table keeps only in-frame clones and is missing some. The repertoire holds 390,000 or so clones, over 11% seen once, with 0.03% to 0.04% in the top ten. This chain connects TRBV4-1 to TRBJ1-2; possibly TRBD1 for D (6 bases). Sample: naive CD4+ T cells from blood. This receptor was identified in a man aged 30 to 45 in good health. CDR3: CASSSGDWGGYTF. In DNA, the CDR3 is TGCGCCAGCAGCTCAGGGGACTGGGGAGGCTACACCTTC.